This TCR beta chain stems from a study of post-analysis software for immune sequencing data. Study-level results: Relative to controls, patients had five TRBV segments at higher frequency, with TRBV5-6, TRBV5-1 and TRBV20-1 among these.

Notes on this clonotype: As yet, its antigen is unknown.

Per germline, CDR1 MDHEN and CDR2 SYDVKM. This CDR3 is 14 amino acids long. V was clipped by 6 bases and J by 4 bases; unmatched bases: 3. Libraries were made from TCR beta cDNA, and they carried unique molecular identifiers. In TCRdb, the PCR reads were re-called with MiXCR into one record per CDR3 protein. The repertoire consists of fewer than 850,000 distinct CDR3 sequences, with about 27% occurring once and the leading ten covering 0.5% to 0.6%. The chain uses TRBV28 and TRBJ1-1; TRBD1 agrees at 12 bases. This TCR derives from a girl under 18 with multiple sclerosis. The sequenced material came from blood. CDR3 coding DNA: TGTGCCAGCAGGGGGACAGGGGGCGGCACTGAAGCTTTCTTT. Its translation: CASRGTGGGTEAFF.